The entry below describes one T cell receptor (beta chain). Per the original data handling: The assay estimated nucleated cells by amplifying reference gene primers. Using immunoSEQ multiplex PCR, the repertoire was profiled, and TCRdb retains in-frame clones only, with some absent. That table is the source of V, J and clone size, and D and trimming were worked out from the DNA. Among about 300,000 clones listed, 85% were seen once. The CDR3 has 15 residues. V dropped 3 bases and J dropped 1 base, with 13 bases sitting between them. CDR1 is SGHRS, CDR2 YFSETQ, per germline. The sample belongs to a study of blood T cell repertoires in COVID-19. Study-wide context: Spain, Italy and the United States supplied samples that represented acute and convalescent COVID-19. The cDNA or gDNA used as material had been derived from T cells, B-cell-depleted T cells, or PBMCs.

The material sequenced was peripheral blood. The receptor was isolated from a human donor in a cohort sampled during active COVID-19. The chain has TRBV5-1 and TRBJ1-1, with D possibly matching TRBD1 (5 bases). CDR3 protein: CASSWSTVKNTEAFF. The CDR3 nucleotides are TGCGCCAGCAGCTGGTCGACAGTCAAGAACACTGAAGCTTTCTTT.